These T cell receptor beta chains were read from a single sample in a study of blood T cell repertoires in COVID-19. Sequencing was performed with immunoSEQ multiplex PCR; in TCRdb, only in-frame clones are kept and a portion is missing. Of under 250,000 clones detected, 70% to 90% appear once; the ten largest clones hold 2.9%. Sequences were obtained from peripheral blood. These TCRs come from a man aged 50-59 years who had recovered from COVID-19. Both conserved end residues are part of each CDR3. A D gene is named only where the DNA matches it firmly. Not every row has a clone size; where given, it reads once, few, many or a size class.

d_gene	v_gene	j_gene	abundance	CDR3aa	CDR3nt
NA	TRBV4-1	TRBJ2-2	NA	CASSQGTGANTGELFF	TGCGCCAGCAGCCAGGGTACGGGAGCCAACACCGGGGAGCTGTTTTTT
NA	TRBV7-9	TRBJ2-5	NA	CASSFLAQETQYF	TGTGCCAGCAGCTTTCTAGCTCAAGAGACCCAGTACTTC
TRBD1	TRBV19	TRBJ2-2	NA	CASSIAGQGRELFF	TGTGCCAGTAGTATAGCCGGACAGGGACGGGAGCTGTTTTTT
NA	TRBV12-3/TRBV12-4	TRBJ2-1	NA	CASSLDARYEQFF	TGTGCCAGCAGTTTAGATGCTAGGTATGAGCAGTTCTTC
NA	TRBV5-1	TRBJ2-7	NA	CASSLVGSSYEQYF	TGCGCCAGCAGCTTGGTCGGGAGTTCCTACGAGCAGTACTTC
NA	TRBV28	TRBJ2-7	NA	CASSTPRVFPIYEQYF	TGTGCCAGCAGTACTCCCAGGGTTTTCCCGATCTACGAGCAGTACTTC
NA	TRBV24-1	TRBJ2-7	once	CATRANAAYEQYF	TGTGCCACCAGAGCAAATGCGGCCTACGAGCAGTACTTC
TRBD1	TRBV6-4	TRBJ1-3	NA	CASSPDRGSGNTIYF	TGTGCCAGCAGCCCGGACAGGGGCTCTGGAAACACCATATATTTT
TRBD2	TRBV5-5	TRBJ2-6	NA	CASSRGGTDFSGANVLTF	TGTGCCAGCAGCCGGGGAGGGACGGACTTTTCTGGGGCCAACGTCCTGACTTTC
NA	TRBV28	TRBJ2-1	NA	CASRLGSAVSYNEQFF	TGTGCCAGCAGGTTGGGATCAGCGGTTTCCTACAATGAGCAGTTCTTC
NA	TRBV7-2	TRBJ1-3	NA	CASSLAQRNTIYF	TGTGCCAGCAGCTTAGCACAGAGAAACACCATATATTTT
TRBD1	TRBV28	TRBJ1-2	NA	CASSFPGTDYGYTF	TGTGCCAGCAGTTTTCCCGGGACAGACTATGGCTACACCTTC
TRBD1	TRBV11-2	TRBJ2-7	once	CASSLGTGSYEQYF	TGTGCCAGCAGCTTAGGGACAGGGAGCTACGAGCAGTACTTC
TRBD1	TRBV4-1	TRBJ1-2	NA	CASSQKPGQGDYGYTF	TGCGCCAGCAGCCAAAAACCGGGACAGGGAGACTATGGCTACACCTTC
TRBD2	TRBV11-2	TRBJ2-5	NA	CASSLSPLSAGGQTQYF	TGTGCCAGCAGCTTATCTCCCCTGTCAGCGGGAGGACAGACCCAGTACTTC
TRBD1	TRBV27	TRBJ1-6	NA	CASSSEQGWSPLHF	TGTGCCAGCAGTTCGGAACAGGGGTGGTCACCCCTCCACTTT
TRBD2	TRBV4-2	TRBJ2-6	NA	CASSQGLAGGRTGANVLTF	TGTGCCAGCAGCCAAGGACTAGCGGGAGGTAGGACTGGGGCCAACGTCCTGACTTTC
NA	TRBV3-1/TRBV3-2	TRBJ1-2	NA	CASSQGAMLFTF	TGTGCCAGCAGCCAAGGGGCGATGCTTTTCACCTTC
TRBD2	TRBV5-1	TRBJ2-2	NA	CASSLEAGGPGSTGELFF	TGCGCCAGCAGCTTAGAAGCGGGAGGGCCTGGGTCAACCGGGGAGCTGTTTTTT
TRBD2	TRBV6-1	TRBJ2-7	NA	CASSESMTSGRAYEQYF	TGTGCCAGCAGTGAAAGCATGACTAGCGGGAGGGCCTACGAGCAGTACTTC
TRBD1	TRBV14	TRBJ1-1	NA	CASSHRPGTGSEAFF	TGTGCCAGCAGCCATCGTCCCGGGACAGGGTCTGAAGCTTTCTTT
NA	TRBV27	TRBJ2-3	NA	CASSYQGGTDTQYF	TGTGCCAGCAGTTACCAGGGGGGAACAGATACGCAGTATTTT
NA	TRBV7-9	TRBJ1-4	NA	CATGFATNEKLFF	TGTGCCACCGGGTTTGCAACTAATGAAAAACTGTTTTTT
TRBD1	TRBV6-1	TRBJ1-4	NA	CASSDQTGGNEKLFF	TGTGCCAGCAGTGACCAGACAGGGGGCAATGAAAAACTGTTTTTT
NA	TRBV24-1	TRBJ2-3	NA	CATSTWDTTDTQYF	TGTGCCACCAGTACTTGGGACACTACAGATACGCAGTATTTT
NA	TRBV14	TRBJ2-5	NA	CASSQRRGLQETQYF	TGTGCCAGCAGCCAAAGGAGGGGGCTGCAAGAGACCCAGTACTTC
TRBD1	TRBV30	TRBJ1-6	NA	CAWSGRGQGPNSPLHF	TGTGCCTGGAGTGGAAGGGGACAGGGCCCAAATTCACCCCTCCACTTT
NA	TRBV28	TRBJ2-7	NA	CASSLRQPYEQYF	TGTGCCAGCAGTTTACGACAACCCTACGAGCAGTACTTC
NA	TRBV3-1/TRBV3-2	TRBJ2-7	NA	CASSQTGRTVLYF	TGTGCCAGCAGCCAAACAGGCAGGACAGTCCTTTACTTC
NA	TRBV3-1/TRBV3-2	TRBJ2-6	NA	CASSISLQGTAAGANVLTF	TGTGCCAGCTCTATATCTTTGCAGGGGACGGCGGCTGGGGCCAACGTCCTGACTTTC
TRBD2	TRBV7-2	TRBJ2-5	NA	CASSFIAGVGETQYF	TGTGCCAGCAGCTTCATAGCGGGAGTGGGAGAGACCCAGTACTTC
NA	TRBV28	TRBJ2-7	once	CASSPDRNSYEQYF	TGTGCCAGCAGTCCGGACAGAAACTCCTACGAGCAGTACTTC
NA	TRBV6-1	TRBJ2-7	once	CASSEALQKSYEQYF	TGTGCCAGCAGTGAAGCGCTTCAGAAATCCTACGAGCAGTACTTC
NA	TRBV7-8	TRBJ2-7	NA	CASSSLYEQYF	TGTGCCAGCAGCTCCTTATACGAGCAGTACTTC
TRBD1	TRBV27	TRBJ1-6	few	CATQRTGINSPLHF	TGTGCCACGCAACGGACAGGGATTAATTCACCCCTCCACTTT
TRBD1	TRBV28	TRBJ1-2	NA	CASSSSPPTGEGYTF	TGTGCCAGCAGTTCTTCTCCCCCGACAGGGGAAGGCTACACCTTC
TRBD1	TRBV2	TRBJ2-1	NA	CASTPKTGATYNEQFF	TGTGCCAGCACCCCTAAGACAGGGGCGACCTACAATGAGCAGTTCTTC
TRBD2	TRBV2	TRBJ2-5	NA	CASSQLAEVPARGTQYF	TGTGCCAGCAGTCAACTAGCGGAGGTTCCCGCCCGGGGGACCCAGTACTTC
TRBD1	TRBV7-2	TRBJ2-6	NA	CASSADRLSFGANVLTF	TGTGCCAGCAGCGCGGACAGGCTCTCTTTCGGGGCCAACGTCCTGACTTTC
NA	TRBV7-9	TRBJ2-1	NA	CASSLQYNEQFF	TGTGCCAGCAGCTTACAGTACAATGAGCAGTTCTTC
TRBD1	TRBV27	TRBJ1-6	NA	CASSFRTGGHSPLHF	TGTGCCAGCAGTTTTCGGACAGGGGGCCATTCACCCCTCCACTTT